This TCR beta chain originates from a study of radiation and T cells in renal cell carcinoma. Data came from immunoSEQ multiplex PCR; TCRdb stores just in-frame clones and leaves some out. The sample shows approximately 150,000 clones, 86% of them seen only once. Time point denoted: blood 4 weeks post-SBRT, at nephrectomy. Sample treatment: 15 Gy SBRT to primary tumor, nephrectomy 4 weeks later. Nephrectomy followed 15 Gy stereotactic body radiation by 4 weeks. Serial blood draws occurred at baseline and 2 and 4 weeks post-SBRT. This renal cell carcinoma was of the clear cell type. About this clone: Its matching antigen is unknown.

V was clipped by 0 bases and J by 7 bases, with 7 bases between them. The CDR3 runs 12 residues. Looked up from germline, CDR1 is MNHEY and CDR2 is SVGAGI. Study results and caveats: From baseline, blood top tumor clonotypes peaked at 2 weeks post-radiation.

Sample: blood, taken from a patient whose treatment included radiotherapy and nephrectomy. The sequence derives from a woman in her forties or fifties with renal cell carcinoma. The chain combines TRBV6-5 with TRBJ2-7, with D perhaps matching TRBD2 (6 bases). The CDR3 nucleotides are TGTGCCAGCAGTTACTCGGCGGGAGAGCAGTACTTC. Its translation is CASSYSAGEQYF.